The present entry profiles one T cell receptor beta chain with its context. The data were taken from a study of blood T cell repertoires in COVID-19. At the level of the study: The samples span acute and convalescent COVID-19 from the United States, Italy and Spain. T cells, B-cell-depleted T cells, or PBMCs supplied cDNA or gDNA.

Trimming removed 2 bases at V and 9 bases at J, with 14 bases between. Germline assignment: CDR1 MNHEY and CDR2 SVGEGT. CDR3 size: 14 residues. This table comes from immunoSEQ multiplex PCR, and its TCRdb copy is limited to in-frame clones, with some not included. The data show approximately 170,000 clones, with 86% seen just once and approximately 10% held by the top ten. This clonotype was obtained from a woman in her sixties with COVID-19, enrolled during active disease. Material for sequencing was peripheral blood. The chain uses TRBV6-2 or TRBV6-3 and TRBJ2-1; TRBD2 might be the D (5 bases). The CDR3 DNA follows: TGTGCCAGCAGTTACACAACTCTAGCTGGTGAGCAGTTCTTC. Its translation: CASSYTTLAGEQFF.